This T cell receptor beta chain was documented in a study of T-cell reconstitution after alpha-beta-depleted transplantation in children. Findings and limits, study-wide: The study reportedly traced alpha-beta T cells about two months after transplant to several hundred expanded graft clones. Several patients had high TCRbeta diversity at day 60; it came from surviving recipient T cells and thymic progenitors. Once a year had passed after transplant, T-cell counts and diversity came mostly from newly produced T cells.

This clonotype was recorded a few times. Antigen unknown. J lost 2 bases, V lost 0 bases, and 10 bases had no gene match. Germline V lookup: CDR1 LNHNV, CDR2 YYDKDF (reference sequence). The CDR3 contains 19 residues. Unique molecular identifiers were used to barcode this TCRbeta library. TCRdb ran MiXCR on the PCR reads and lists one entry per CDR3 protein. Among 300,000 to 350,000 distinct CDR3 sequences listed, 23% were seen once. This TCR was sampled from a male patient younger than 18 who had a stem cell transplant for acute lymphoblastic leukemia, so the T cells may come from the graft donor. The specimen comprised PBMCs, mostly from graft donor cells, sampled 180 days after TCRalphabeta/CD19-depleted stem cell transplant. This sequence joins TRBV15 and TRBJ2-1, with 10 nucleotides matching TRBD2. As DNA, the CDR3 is TGTGCCACCAGCAGAGATTTAAAGAGAGCGGGAGGGCCCTACAATGAGCAGTTCTTC. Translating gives CATSRDLKRAGGPYNEQFF. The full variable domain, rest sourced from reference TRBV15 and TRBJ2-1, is DAMVIQNPRYQVTQFGKPVTLSCSQTLNHNVMYWYQQKSSQAPKLLFHYYDKDFNNEADTPDNFQSRRPNTSFCFLDIRSPGLGDTAMYLCATSRDLKRAGGPYNEQFFGPGTRLTVL.